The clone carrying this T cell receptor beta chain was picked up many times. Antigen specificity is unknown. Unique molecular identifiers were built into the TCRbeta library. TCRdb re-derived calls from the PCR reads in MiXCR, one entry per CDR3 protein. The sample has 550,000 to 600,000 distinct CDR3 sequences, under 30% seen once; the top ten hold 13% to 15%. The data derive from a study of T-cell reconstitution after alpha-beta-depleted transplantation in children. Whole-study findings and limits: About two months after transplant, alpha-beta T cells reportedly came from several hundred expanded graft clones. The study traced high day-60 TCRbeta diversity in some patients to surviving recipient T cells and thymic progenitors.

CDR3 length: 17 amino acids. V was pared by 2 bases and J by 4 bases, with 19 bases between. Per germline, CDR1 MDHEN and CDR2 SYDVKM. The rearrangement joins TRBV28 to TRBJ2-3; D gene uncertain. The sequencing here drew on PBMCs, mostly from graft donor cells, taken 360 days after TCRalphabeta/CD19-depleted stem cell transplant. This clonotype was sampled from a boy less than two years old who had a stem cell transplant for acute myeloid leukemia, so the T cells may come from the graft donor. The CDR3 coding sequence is TGTGCCAGCAGTTTACCGCCCTACCCCTGGCAGGCAGATACGCAGTATTTT. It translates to CASSLPPYPWQADTQYF.